This TCR beta chain was documented in a study of cytotoxic CD8 clonotypes in ibrutinib-treated CLL. Study-wide points: Researchers report that baseline clonality outpaced age-matched healthy donors and tracked circulating CD8+ T-cell counts. Elevated clonality accompanied ibrutinib response, with a return toward baseline values at progression. Once treatment began, public clonotypes, which were uncommon, contracted or stayed stable.

About this clone itself: Antigen: not known.

The data were produced by immunoSEQ multiplex PCR, yet TCRdb's version contains in-frame clones alone and is incomplete. The sample comprises 65,000 to 85,000 clones, 75% to 90% of which are singletons, and roughly 40% rests with the top ten. The V segment lost 6 bases and the J segment 7 bases; nucleotides outside the gene matches: 9. CDR1 is MNHEY and CDR2 is SVGAGI in the germline V gene. The CDR3 sequence is 14 residues long. The rearrangement uses TRBV6-5 and TRBJ1-2; 9 nucleotides line up with TRBD1. Sequencing used PBMCs, obtained after 24 months of ibrutinib treatment. The clonotype originates from a human donor with chronic lymphocytic leukemia. CDR3 sequence reads: CASRDTGTGFGYTF. The CDR3, as DNA: TGTGCCAGCAGAGATACCGGGACAGGGTTTGGCTACACCTTC.